The 28 T cell receptor beta chains below come from one sample, sequenced in a study of OX40 agonist ivuxolimab in advanced cancers. The protocol was immunoSEQ multiplex PCR, while the TCRdb copy is restricted to in-frame clones and leaves out a portion. The sample lists roughly 70,000 clones, approximately 78% occurring once. Specimen: CD4+ or CD8+ T cells sorted from blood, collected in a trial of the OX40 agonist ivuxolimab. The source of these receptors is an adult with an advanced solid tumor such as melanoma, head and neck, liver or kidney cancer.

The J gene is TRBJ1-1, the V gene TRBV19; maybe TRBD1 (6 bases). The germline gives CDR1 LNHDA, CDR2 SQIVND (reference sequence). V lost 5 bases, J lost 1 base, and 11 bases lay in between. The CDR3 consists of 14 residues. The CDR3 DNA is TGTGCCAGTAGTGCCGGGACACCGAACACTGAAGCTTTCTTT. Translating it yields CASSAGTPNTEAFF.

This clone was observed once. The chain carries TRBV4-2 and TRBJ1-1; 8 bases fit TRBD1. Germline V gene data show CDR1 as LGHNA and CDR2 as YNFKEQ. CDR3 length equals 15 residues. Unmatched junction bases numbered 7, after V lost 5 bases and J lost 2 bases. CDR3 protein: CASSAADRDNTEAFF. CDR3 coding DNA: TGTGCCAGCAGCGCGGCGGACAGGGACAACACTGAAGCTTTCTTT.

This clone was recorded once. The V call is TRBV27, the J call TRBJ2-2, with TRBD2 matching 10 bases. Germline lookup yields CDR1 MNHEY and CDR2 SMNVEV (reference sequence). V was clipped by 1 base and J by 0 bases; unmatched bases: 5. CDR3 size: 18 residues. For the CDR3, the DNA is TGTGCCAGCAGTTTATTTAGCGGGAGGCACGCGAACACCGGGGAGCTGTTTTTT. As protein: CASSLFSGRHANTGELFF.

The chain combines TRBV5-6 with TRBJ2-7; no definite D call. The CDR3 loop spans 17 amino acids. Germline values: CDR1 SGHDT, CDR2 YYEEEE. V was shortened by 0 bases and J by 0 bases, with 16 bases between the two germline ends. CDR3 region: CASSLVRWPVSSYEQYF. The CDR3, as DNA: TGTGCCAGCAGCTTGGTAAGGTGGCCTGTCAGCTCCTACGAGCAGTACTTC.

V is TRBV20-1 and J is TRBJ2-1; no clear D gene. The germline V gene has CDR1 DFQATT and CDR2 SNEGSKA (reference sequence). The V end was cut by 4 bases, the J end by 3 bases, with 4 bases between. The CDR3 length is 11 residues. This CDR3 reads CSATDYNEQFF. CDR3 nucleotides: TGCAGTGCTACAGACTACAATGAGCAGTTCTTC.

The V gene is TRBV6-1, the J gene TRBJ2-7; D may be TRBD2 (5 bases). The CDR3 extends over 16 amino acids. V lost 1 base and J lost 2, with 15 bases in between. CDR1 and CDR2 from the germline V gene are MNHNS and SASEGT. The CDR3 loop is CASSEERVELTYEQYF. In DNA, the CDR3 is TGTGCCAGCAGTGAAGAGAGGGTTGAACTCACCTACGAGCAGTACTTC.

The chain has TRBV6-5 and TRBJ2-1; D perhaps matches TRBD1 (7 bases). The V gene's germline CDR1 is MNHEY and CDR2 SVGAGI. V lost 2 bases and J lost 7, with 15 bases in between. The CDR3 consists of 15 residues. CDR3 in DNA: TGTGCCAGCAGTTACGTTCAGGGGGGTGGGAATGAGCAGTTCTTC. Translated: CASSYVQGGGNEQFF.

The chain carries TRBV21-1 and TRBJ1-2; the table calls TRBD1, which could not be checked here. TRBV21-1 constitutes a pseudogene. CDR3 size: 15 residues. The CDR3 sequence is CASSKEDRGIYGYTF. The CDR3 region has the DNA TGTGCCAGCAGCAAAGAGGACAGGGGTATCTATGGCTACACCTTC.

The V and J genes are TRBV30 and TRBJ1-4; D is ambiguous. V gave up 1 base and J gave up 3 bases, with 6 bases separating them. Looked up from germline, CDR1 is GTSNPN and CDR2 is SVGIG (reference sequence). The CDR3 is 13 residues long. CDR3 DNA sequence: TGTGCCTGGAGTGCGGGTTCTAATGAAAAACTGTTTTTT. It encodes CAWSAGSNEKLFF.

The sample holds one count of this clone. The chain uses TRBV5-1 and TRBJ1-3, with 7 bases fitting TRBD1. CDR1 SGHRS and CDR2 YFSETQ come from the germline V gene. The CDR3 runs to 14 residues. The V gene end was trimmed by 3 bases and the J gene end by 4 bases; junction bases not matched to a gene: 4. CDR3 DNA: TGCGCCAGCAGCTCCCAGGGGGGCGGAAACACCATATATTTT. Translation gives CASSSQGGGNTIYF.

This clone was counted a single time. The rearrangement joins TRBV5-6 to TRBJ1-3; D is undetermined. CDR3 length: 16 residues. V lost 2 bases, J lost 2 bases, and 14 bases lay in between. Per germline, CDR1 SGHDT and CDR2 YYEEEE. CDR3 nucleotide sequence: TGTGCCAGCAGCTTACCGGGTTTGGGTCCTGGAAACACCATATATTTT. Translating it yields CASSLPGLGPGNTIYF.

The chain links TRBV10-1 to TRBJ1-1; D perhaps matches TRBD1 (5 bases). The V end lost 0 bases, the J end lost 2 bases, and 7 bases lay between the germline ends. The CDR3 is 14 amino acids. Germline CDR1 WNHNN, CDR2 SYGVQD (reference sequence). This chain's CDR3 is CASSESTANTEAFF. The DNA of the CDR3 is TGCGCCAGCAGTGAGTCGACAGCAAACACTGAAGCTTTCTTT.

The V and J genes are TRBV7-2 and TRBJ2-1, with D perhaps matching TRBD1 (6 bases). The CDR3 totals 15 residues. Germline lookup yields CDR1 SGHTA and CDR2 FQGNSA. Trimming removed 2 bases at V and 9 bases at J, with 17 bases between. In nucleotides, the CDR3 is TGTGCCAGCAGCTTATCGGGACAAAAAACTAGTGAGCAGTTCTTC. Translating gives CASSLSGQKTSEQFF.

This clone occurred once. This chain links TRBV2 with TRBJ1-1; D not resolved. The CDR3 length is 14 residues. Germline V CDR1 and CDR2: SNHLY, FYNNEI. Trimming took off 1 base at V and 2 bases at J, with 8 bases between the two ends. As DNA, the CDR3 is TGTGCCAGCAGTGAAGGGGAGGCTAACACTGAAGCTTTCTTT. This translates into CASSEGEANTEAFF.

The CDR3, as DNA: TGTGCCAGCAGCTTAGCGGGACAAAGCTCCTATGAGCAGTTCTTC. Translated, it gives CASSLAGQSSYEQFF. V and J are TRBV5-5 and TRBJ2-1, with D tentatively TRBD2 (7 bases). Per germline, CDR1 SGHKS and CDR2 YYEKEE (reference sequence). V lost 2 bases and J lost 8, with 17 bases in between. The CDR3 consists of 15 residues.

V usage is TRBV29-1 and J usage is TRBJ1-3; D unresolved. V was clipped by 0 bases and J by 0 bases, with 6 bases between them. This CDR3 spans 14 amino acids. Germline assignment: CDR1 SQVTM and CDR2 ANQGSEA. CDR3 in amino acids: CSVEEIVSGNTIYF. In DNA form, the CDR3 reads TGCAGCGTTGAAGAGATTGTCTCTGGAAACACCATATATTTT.

The chain carries TRBV29-1 and TRBJ2-5; D gene ambiguous. This CDR3 has 15 residues. V dropped 4 bases and J dropped 2 bases, with 17 bases sitting between them. Germline CDR1 and CDR2: SQVTM and ANQGSEA. In DNA form, the CDR3 reads TGCAGCGTTGCCTTGGTGGCGGACCAACAAGAGACCCAGTACTTC. It specifies CSVALVADQQETQYF.

This chain uses TRBV7-9 with TRBJ2-2, with 8 positions matching TRBD2. The germline V gene has CDR1 SEHNR and CDR2 FQNEAQ (reference sequence). This CDR3 contains 15 residues. With 5 bases clipped from V and 4 bases from J, the junction kept 6 bases outside the gene matches. CDR3 in amino acids: CASSPRGGGTGELFF. In nucleotides, the CDR3 is TGTGCCAGCAGCCCCCGGGGGGGTGGCACCGGGGAGCTGTTTTTT.

The chain is built from TRBV11-2 and TRBJ2-3; no clear D gene. V was cut by 5 bases and J by 2 bases, with 8 bases left in between. The CDR3 is 13 residues long. Germline V gene sequence: CDR1 SGHAT, CDR2 FQNNGV. The CDR3, as DNA: TGTGCCAGCAGCCCGGAGAACACAGATACGCAGTATTTT. Its translation: CASSPENTDTQYF.

The chain has TRBV5-1 and TRBJ2-7; 9 positions agree with TRBD1. The CDR3 runs to 14 residues. V gave up 8 bases and J gave up 0 bases; unmatched junction bases: 6. Germline CDR1 reads SGHRS; CDR2 reads YFSETQ. CDR3 region: CASSTGGASYEQYF. Written as DNA, the CDR3 is TGCGCCAGTAGTACAGGGGGCGCCTCCTACGAGCAGTACTTC.

This chain links TRBV13 with TRBJ2-7; TRBD2 is a possible D gene (5 bases). Per germline, CDR1 PRHDT and CDR2 FYEKMQ (reference sequence). CDR3 length: 15 residues. V was pared by 1 base and J by 2 bases, with 12 bases between. The CDR3 DNA reads TGTGCCAGCAGCTTAGACCGGACGGGAACCTACGAGCAGTACTTC. It encodes CASSLDRTGTYEQYF. The full variable domain, in which reference TRBV13 and TRBJ2-7 provide the parts outside the CDR3, is AAGVIQSPRHLIKEKRETATLKCYPIPRHDTVYWYQQGPGQDPQFLISFYEKMQSDKGSIPDRFSAQQFSDYHSELNMSSLELGDSALYFCASSLDRTGTYEQYFGPGTRLTVT.

The V and J genes are TRBV2 and TRBJ2-2, with TRBD2 matching over 8 bases. Germline values: CDR1 SNHLY, CDR2 FYNNEI. The CDR3 totals 14 residues. Trimming took 10 bases from V and 4 from J; bases not matched to a gene: 8. This CDR3 is CATKRERVTGELFF. CDR3 coding DNA: TGTGCCACCAAGCGGGAGCGGGTCACCGGGGAGCTGTTTTTT.

V and J are TRBV5-6 and TRBJ2-4, with D perhaps TRBD2 (6 bases). Germline CDR1 reads SGHDT; CDR2 reads YYEEEE. Trimming left V 1 base short and J 6 bases short, with 11 bases between. The CDR3 is made up of 14 amino acids. The CDR3 DNA sequence: TGTGCCAGCAGCTTGTACGGGGGAGGAAACATTCAGTACTTC. Translation gives CASSLYGGGNIQYF.

This chain connects TRBV14 to TRBJ2-7; D is ambiguous. CDR1 is SGHDN, CDR2 FVKESK, per germline. Trimming removed 4 bases at V and 0 bases at J, with 7 bases between. CDR3 size: 13 residues. The CDR3 nucleotides read TGTGCCAGCAGCCGGGCAGCCTCCTACGAGCAGTACTTC. It codes for CASSRAASYEQYF.

In its sample, this clone was seen a few times. V gene TRBV6-5 combines with J gene TRBJ2-5; D assignment may be TRBD1 or TRBD2 (5 bases each). V lost 6 bases to trimming and J lost 2 bases, with 16 bases between them. The CDR3 is 15 residues long. The germline gives CDR1 MNHEY, CDR2 SVGAGI. CDR3 bases: TGTGCCAGCAGCTCAATCGAGGGGTGGCAAGAGACCCAGTACTTC. Its protein is CASSSIEGWQETQYF.

The rearrangement links TRBV5-1 to TRBJ1-1, with D uncertain. V was cut by 0 bases and J by 5 bases, with 14 bases left in between. CDR3 length: 15 residues. The V gene's germline CDR1 is SGHRS and CDR2 YFSETQ. CDR3 amino acids: CASSLGGQVQTEAFF. As DNA, the CDR3 is TGCGCCAGCAGCTTGGGTGGGCAAGTGCAAACTGAAGCTTTCTTT.

The table lists this clone with a count of one. The V call is TRBV7-9, the J call TRBJ1-4, with no clear D. Germline CDR1 reads SEHNR; CDR2 reads FQNEAQ (reference sequence). CDR3 length: 13 residues. V gave up 5 bases and J gave up 7 bases, with 11 bases separating them. CDR3 sequence reads: CASSAEPIEKLFF. CDR3 coding DNA: TGTGCCAGCAGCGCAGAGCCTATTGAAAAACTGTTTTTT. The whole variable domain, filled in from reference TRBV7-9 and TRBJ1-4, reads DTGVSQNPRHKITKRGQNVTFRCDPISEHNRLYWYRQTLGQGPEFLTYFQNEAQLEKSRLLSDRFSAERPKGSFSTLEIQRTEQGDSAMYLCASSAEPIEKLFFGSGTQLSVL.

The V gene is TRBV27, the J gene TRBJ2-3; D gene unclear. CDR3 length equals 13 residues. Trimming pared 3 bases from V and 2 bases from J, leaving 6 bases between. The germline V gene has CDR1 MNHEY and CDR2 SMNVEV (reference sequence). CDR3 protein: CASSFSNTDTQYF. DNA for the CDR3: TGTGCCAGCAGTTTCTCCAACACAGATACGCAGTATTTT.